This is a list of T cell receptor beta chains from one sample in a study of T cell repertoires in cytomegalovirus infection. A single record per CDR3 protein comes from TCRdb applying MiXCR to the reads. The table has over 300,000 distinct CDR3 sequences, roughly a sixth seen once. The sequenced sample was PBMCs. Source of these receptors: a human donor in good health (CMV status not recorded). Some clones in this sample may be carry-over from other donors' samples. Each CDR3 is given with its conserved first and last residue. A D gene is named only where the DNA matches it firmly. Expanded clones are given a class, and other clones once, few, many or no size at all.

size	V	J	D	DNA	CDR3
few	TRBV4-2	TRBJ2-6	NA	TGTGCCAGCAGCCAGCTGGGGGAAGCATCTGGGGCCAACGTCCTGACTTTC	CASSQLGEASGANVLTF
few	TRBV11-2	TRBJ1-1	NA	TGTGCCAGCAGCTTAGATGTAGGGGTTTGGACTGAAGCTTTCTTT	CASSLDVGVWTEAFF
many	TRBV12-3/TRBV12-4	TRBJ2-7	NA	TGTGCCAGCAGTTTAAATTCTCAGAGCTCCTACGAGCAGTACTTC	CASSLNSQSSYEQYF
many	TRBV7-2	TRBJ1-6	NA	TGTGCCAGCAGCACCCAGGGGAGCTCCTATAATTCACCCCTCCACTTT	CASSTQGSSYNSPLHF
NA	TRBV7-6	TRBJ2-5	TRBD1	TGTGCCAGCAGCCTCTTCGTAGCAGGGGGCGTATGGACCCAGTACTTC	CASSLFVAGGVWTQYF
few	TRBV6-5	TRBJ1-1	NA	TGTGCCAGCAGTTACGCAGGAGTCCTGAGGTCTGAAGCTTTCTTT	CASSYAGVLRSEAFF
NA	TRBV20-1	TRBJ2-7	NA	TGCAGTGCTAGCAGGGGCACCTACGAGCAGTACTTC	CSASRGTYEQYF
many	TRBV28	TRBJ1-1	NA	TGTGCCAGCAGAGAAACCCGCCCCCACGGGAACACTGAAGCTTTCTTT	CASRETRPHGNTEAFF
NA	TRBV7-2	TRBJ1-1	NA	TGTGCCAGCAGCTTAGTAGGTCAGGGGACTGAAGCTTTCTTT	CASSLVGQGTEAFF
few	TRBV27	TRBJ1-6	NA	TGTGCCAGCAGTTTTGGGGGGCATTCACCCCTCCACTTT	CASSFGGHSPLHF
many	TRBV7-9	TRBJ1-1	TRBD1	TGTGGGACAGGGCACATGAACACTGAAGCTTTCTTT	CGTGHMNTEAFF
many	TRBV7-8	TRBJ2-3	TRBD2	TGTGCCAGCAGCCAACGGCGGGGGACTCGAGCCGCAGATACGCAGTATTTT	CASSQRRGTRAADTQYF
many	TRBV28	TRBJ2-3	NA	TGTGCCAGCAGCCTATCCGGCCGTTGGGGATCGGCGACAGATACGCAGTATTTT	CASSLSGRWGSATDTQYF
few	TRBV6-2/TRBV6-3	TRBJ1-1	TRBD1	TGTGCCAGCGGAAGGGACAGAGCGCCGATGAACACTGAAGCTTTCTTT	CASGRDRAPMNTEAFF
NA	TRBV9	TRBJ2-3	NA	TGTGCCAGCAGCGCGACGGGGCTAGGCACAGATACGCAGTATTTT	CASSATGLGTDTQYF
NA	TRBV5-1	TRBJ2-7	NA	TGCGCCAGCAGCTCCAGGGTCCTCTCCTACGAGCAGTACTTC	CASSSRVLSYEQYF
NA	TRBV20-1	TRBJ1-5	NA	TGCAGTGCTAGAGACCGGACGGGGTCCGCGCCCCAGCATTTT	CSARDRTGSAPQHF
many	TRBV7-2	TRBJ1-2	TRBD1	TGTGCCAGCAGCTGGGACAGGTTGAGCTTC	CASSWDRLSF
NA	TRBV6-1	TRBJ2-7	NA	TGTGCCAGCAGTGAAATGGCCGGGGGCTCCTACGAGCAGTACTTC	CASSEMAGGSYEQYF
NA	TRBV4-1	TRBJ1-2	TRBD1	TGCGCCAGCAGCCAAGGCCCCAGGGGGGGGCCTAACTATGGCTACACCTTC	CASSQGPRGGPNYGYTF
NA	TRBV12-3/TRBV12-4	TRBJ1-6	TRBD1	TGTGCCAGCACCAAGGGACAGGGGATTAATTCACCCCTCCACTTT	CASTKGQGINSPLHF
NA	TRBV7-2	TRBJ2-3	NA	TGTGCCAGCAGCCCCGACTGTTTAGGCACAGATACGCAGTATTTT	CASSPDCLGTDTQYF
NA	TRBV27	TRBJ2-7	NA	TGTGCCAGCAGTTTAAAGTGGACGGCAACCTACGAGCAGTACTTC	CASSLKWTATYEQYF
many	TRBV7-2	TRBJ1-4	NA	TGTGCCAGCAGCTTAGTGGGGGCGCAGGAAAAACTGTTTTTT	CASSLVGAQEKLFF
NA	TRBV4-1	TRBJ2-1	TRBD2	TGCGCCAGCAGCCACGGACTAGCGGGGGGCGGCAGCAATGAGCAGTTCTTC	CASSHGLAGGGSNEQFF
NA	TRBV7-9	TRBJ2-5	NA	TGTGCCAGCAGCTTAGTCGACAGCCGGAAAGAGACCCAGTACTTC	CASSLVDSRKETQYF
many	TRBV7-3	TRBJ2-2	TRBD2	TGTGCCAGCAGCTTAAGTTTCGGCGGGGGAACCGGGGAGCTGTTTTTT	CASSLSFGGGTGELFF
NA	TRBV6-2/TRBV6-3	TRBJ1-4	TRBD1	TGTGCCAGCAGTTACTCGGTTCAGGGGGAAGCAACTAATGAAAAACTGTTTTTT	CASSYSVQGEATNEKLFF
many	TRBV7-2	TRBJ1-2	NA	TGTGCCAGCAGCGTGACAGGAAACCCTTCTAACTATGGCTACACCTTC	CASSVTGNPSNYGYTF
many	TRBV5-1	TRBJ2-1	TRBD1	TGCGCCAGCAGCTCCTACAGGGGGCCGGGGGATGAGCAGTTCTTC	CASSSYRGPGDEQFF
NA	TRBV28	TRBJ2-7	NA	TGTGCCAGCACCCCAGGGGATGAGCAGTACTTC	CASTPGDEQYF
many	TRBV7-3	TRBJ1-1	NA	TGTGCCAGCAGCTATCAGCCGAACACTGAAGCTTTCTTT	CASSYQPNTEAFF
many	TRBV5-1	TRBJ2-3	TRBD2	TGCGCCAGCAGCTTGGAGGGACTATACACAGATACGCAGTATTTT	CASSLEGLYTDTQYF
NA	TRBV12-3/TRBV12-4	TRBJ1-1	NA	TGTGCCAGCAGTTTAATGTTGGCGGCGCTCGCTTTCTTT	CASSLMLAALAFF
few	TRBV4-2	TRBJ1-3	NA	TGTGCCAGCAGCCAAGACCTTGGTCGTTTCTCTGGAAACACCATATATTTT	CASSQDLGRFSGNTIYF
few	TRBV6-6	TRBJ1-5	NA	TGTGCCAGCAGTTACTCGATTGGGGCGCAGCCCCAGCATTTT	CASSYSIGAQPQHF
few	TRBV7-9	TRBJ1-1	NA	TGTGCCAGCAGCACCCCTCGGGGGCTGGGGGAGTTATTGAACACTGAAGCTTTCTTT	CASSTPRGLGELLNTEAFF
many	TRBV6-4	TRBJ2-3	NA	TGTGCCAGCAGCGTGGGGCAAGATACGCAGTATTTT	CASSVGQDTQYF
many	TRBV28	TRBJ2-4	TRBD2	TGTGCCAGCAGCACTTCGGGGGGGGGAAACATTCAGTACTTC	CASSTSGGGNIQYF
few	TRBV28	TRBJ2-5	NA	TGTGCCAGCAGTTTCTTTGCGCGGGAGACCCAGTACTTC	CASSFFARETQYF
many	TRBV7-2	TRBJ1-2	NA	TGTGCCAGCAGCTTAGAGGCGAACTCTAAGGATCGCTACACCTTC	CASSLEANSKDRYTF
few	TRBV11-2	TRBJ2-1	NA	TGTGCCAGCAGCTTAGGGCAAAACAATGAGCAGTTCTTC	CASSLGQNNEQFF
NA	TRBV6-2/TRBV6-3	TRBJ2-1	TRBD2	TGTGCCAGCAGTTACAGGGCTAGCGGGGGCACGGAGTTCTTC	CASSYRASGGTEFF
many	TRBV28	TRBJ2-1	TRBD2	TGTGCCAGCCGGTTGATAACGGGGGGGCTTTTGGAGCAGTTCTTC	CASRLITGGLLEQFF
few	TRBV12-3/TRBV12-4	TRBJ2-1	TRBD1	TGTGCCAGCAGGCCCGGGACAGGTGATTCCTACAATGAGCAGTTCTTC	CASRPGTGDSYNEQFF